This T cell receptor beta chain was documented in a study of blood T cell repertoires in COVID-19. Generated by immunoSEQ multiplex PCR, the TCRdb table keeps only in-frame clones and is missing some. Of about 55,000 clones listed, more than 85% are singletons. The V gene's germline CDR1 is SEHNR and CDR2 FQNEAQ (reference sequence). J lost 4 bases, V lost 5 bases, and 7 bases had no gene match. The CDR3 extends over 16 amino acids. This receptor was identified in a man aged 45-60 years with active COVID-19. V usage is TRBV7-9 and J usage is TRBJ2-5; 13 bases fit TRBD2. The sample consisted of peripheral blood. CDR3 amino acids: CASSETSGGAAETQYF. CDR3 DNA sequence: TGTGCCAGCAGCGAAACTAGCGGGGGGGCGGCAGAGACCCAGTACTTC.